This TCR beta chain was recorded in a study of T cell responses to AZD1222 COVID-19 vaccine. Produced via immunoSEQ multiplex PCR; TCRdb's table is partial and in-frame only. Of about 140,000 clones in the sample, roughly 92% are singletons; the top ten hold roughly 5%. The CDR3 totals 15 residues. V was clipped by 4 bases and J by 7 bases; unmatched bases: 8. CDR1 and CDR2 from the germline V gene are MGHRA and YSYEKL. The input for sequencing was peripheral blood, taken on day 0 of AZD1222 vaccination. The chain is built from TRBV4-1 and TRBJ1-4; 8 positions agree with TRBD1. This TCR came from an adult in good health. CDR3 amino acids: CASSPDRGVFEKLFF. In DNA form, the CDR3 reads TGCGCCAGCAGCCCCGACAGGGGAGTTTTTGAAAAACTGTTTTTT.